Sequencing of this TCR beta chain was carried out in a study of CD8+CD57+ T cells in acquired aplastic anemia listed by TCRdb under 2018. Describing the broader study: DNA extracted from sorted CD4+ and CD8+ cells had a mean of roughly 3.3 ug, with a range of roughly 0.19 to 27.4 ug. CD8+CD57+ expansion was defined as frequency above the mean frequency observed in healthy subjects.

Flow cytometry had shown CD8+CD57+ cell expansion in the patients selected for sequencing. Every patient had a diagnosis of severe acquired aplastic anemia based on International Study of Aplastic Anemia and Agranulocytosis and Camitta criteria. Patients had received no therapy at the time of blood sampling. TCR repertoires of sorted CD4+ and CD8+ blood T cells from severe aplastic anemia patients and healthy subjects were deep-sequenced in the study. In the USA, patient enrollment took place under clinicaltrials.gov protocols 00001620, 01623167, 00001397, 00071045, 00081523 and 00961064. Ficoll-Paque density gradient centrifugation was used to isolate peripheral blood mononuclear cells. Before DNA extraction, CD4+ and CD8+ T cells were sorted by FACS or by magnetic beads. What the authors observed across the whole study: Around 28 CD8+ CDR3 sequences were found to be shared between patients and controls, but these sequences appeared to be highly expressed in patients and within the immunodominant clones of the patients. Patients and healthy controls showed no significant difference in CD8+ Simpson's diversity (P=0.060).

Genomic DNA served as template for TCR beta VDJ combination and CDR3 sequence profiling. An Illumina HiSeq 2000 was used for TCR repertoire sequencing. The paper's data handling went like this. TRBV/TRBJ rearrangement plots, CDR3 size and DJ length profiles, and Simpson's diversity index were used to evaluate the repertoires. The immunodominant clone was defined as the most abundant DNA sequence in deep sequencing data. CDR3 amino acid sequences were screened for sharing across subjects and compared with published repertoires and the VDJdb database. TCRdb itself trimmed the public reads at Q25 with fastp, ran MiXCR and retained productive beta chains. When rows share a CDR3 protein, they turn into one entry using the most common DNA and genes. TCRdb, rather than the study authors, made the V and J calls. This sample is represented by about 220,000 distinct CDR3 sequences; approximately 45% of them were singletons. The biggest ten clones account for over 7.5% of the sample.

A note on this clonotype: What this receptor recognizes is not known. No clone much larger than this one lies a single base away; base qualities are absent.

Source material: sorted CD4+, CD8+, or CD8+CD57+ T cells (not recorded which) from PBMCs. The sequence came from a human donor with aplastic anemia.

The DNA is as follows: TGTGCCAGCAGTCCGCAGCGGGGAGTCAATGGCTACACCTTC. Translated, it gives CASSPQRGVNGYTF. The chain is made from TRBV2 and TRBJ1-2, with no confidently assigned D gene. V is reduced by 5 bases and J by 6 bases, leaving a spacing of 16 bases between them. The germline V gene supplies CDR1 SNHLY and CDR2 FYNNEI. The CDR3 numbers 14 residues from cysteine through phenylalanine. This entry keeps only the CDR3 DNA: 42 bases, framed from base 1.